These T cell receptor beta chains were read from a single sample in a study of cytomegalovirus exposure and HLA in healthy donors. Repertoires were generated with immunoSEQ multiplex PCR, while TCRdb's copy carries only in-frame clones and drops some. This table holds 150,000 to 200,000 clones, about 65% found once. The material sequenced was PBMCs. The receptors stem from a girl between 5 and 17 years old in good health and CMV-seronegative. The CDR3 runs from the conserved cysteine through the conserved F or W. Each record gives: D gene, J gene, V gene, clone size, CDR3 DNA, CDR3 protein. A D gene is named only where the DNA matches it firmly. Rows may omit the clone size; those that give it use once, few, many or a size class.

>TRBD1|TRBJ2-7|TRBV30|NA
TGTGCCTGCCTAGGGACAGGAACCTACGAGCAGTACTTC
CACLGTGTYEQYF
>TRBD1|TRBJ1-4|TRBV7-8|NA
TGTGCCAGCAGCTTAGCTCCGACAGGGGATAATGAAAAACTGTTTTTT
CASSLAPTGDNEKLFF
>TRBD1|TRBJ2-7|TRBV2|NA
TGTGCCAGCAGTGGTGAACCCGGGACAGGGGGTACCTACGAGCAGTACTTC
CASSGEPGTGGTYEQYF
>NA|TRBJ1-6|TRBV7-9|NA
TGTGCCAGCAGCTTCGAGAGCTCCTATAATTCACCCCTCCACTTT
CASSFESSYNSPLHF
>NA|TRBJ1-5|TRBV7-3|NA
TGTGCCAGCAGCCTGGCAGACAATCAGCCCCAGCATTTT
CASSLADNQPQHF
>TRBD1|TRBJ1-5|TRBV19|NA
TGTGCCGCCGCCGGGACAGGGGGGGGTCAGCCCCAGCATTTT
CAAAGTGGGQPQHF
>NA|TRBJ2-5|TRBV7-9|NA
TGTGCCAGCAGCCGGGGCCAAGAGACCCAGTACTTC
CASSRGQETQYF
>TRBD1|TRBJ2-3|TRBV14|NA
TGTGCCAGCAGCCAACCGACAGGGGGCTCGGTAGATACGCAGTATTTT
CASSQPTGGSVDTQYF
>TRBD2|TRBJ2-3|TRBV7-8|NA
TGTGCCAGCAGCTTAACGGTTAATGAGCGGGGGAGCACAGATACGCAGTATTTT
CASSLTVNERGSTDTQYF
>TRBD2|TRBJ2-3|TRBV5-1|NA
TGCGCCAGCAGCTTGGAAATCTTAGCGGGGGTGGGAGATACGCAGTATTTT
CASSLEILAGVGDTQYF
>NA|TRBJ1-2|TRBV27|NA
TGTGCCAGCAGTTTATCCCAGGGTGGGGGCGATGGCTACACCTTC
CASSLSQGGGDGYTF
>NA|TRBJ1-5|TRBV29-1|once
TGCAGCGTTGAAGGCCCCGTCGGGGCCCAGCATTTT
CSVEGPVGAQHF
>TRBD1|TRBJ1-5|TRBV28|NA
TGTGCCAGCAGTTCTCAGACAGGGTTCATGCCTCAGCCCCAGCATTTT
CASSSQTGFMPQPQHF
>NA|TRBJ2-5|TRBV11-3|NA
TGTGCCAGCAGCTTAGGTGGTGCGGGGGCAGCCGAGACCCAGTACTTC
CASSLGGAGAAETQYF
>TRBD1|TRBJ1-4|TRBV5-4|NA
TGTGCCAGCAGCCGGGACAGGGGTAATGAAAAACTGTTTTTT
CASSRDRGNEKLFF
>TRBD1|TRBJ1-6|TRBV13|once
TGTGCCAGCAGCTTAGGAGGGGGCTATTACTATAATTCACCCCTCCACTTT
CASSLGGGYYYNSPLHF
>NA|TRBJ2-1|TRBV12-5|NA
TGTGCTAGTGGTTTGGTACTGCGGCTAGCAGACAATGAGCAGTTCTTC
CASGLVLRLADNEQFF